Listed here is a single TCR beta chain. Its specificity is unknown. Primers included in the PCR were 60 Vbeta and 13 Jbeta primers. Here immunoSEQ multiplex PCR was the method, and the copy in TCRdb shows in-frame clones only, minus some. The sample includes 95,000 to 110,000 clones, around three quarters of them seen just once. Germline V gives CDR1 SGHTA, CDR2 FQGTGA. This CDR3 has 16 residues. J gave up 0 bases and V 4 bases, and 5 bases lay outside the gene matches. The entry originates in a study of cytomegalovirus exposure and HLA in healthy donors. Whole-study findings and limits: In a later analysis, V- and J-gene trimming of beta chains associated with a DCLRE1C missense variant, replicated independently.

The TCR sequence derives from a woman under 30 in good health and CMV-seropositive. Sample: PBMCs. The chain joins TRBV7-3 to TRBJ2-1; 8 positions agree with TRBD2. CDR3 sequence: CASSYSGKSSYNEQFF. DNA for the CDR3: TGTGCCAGCAGCTATAGCGGGAAGAGCTCCTACAATGAGCAGTTCTTC.